The next 16 T cell receptor beta chains were all read from a single sample in a study of CD8+CD57+ T cells in acquired aplastic anemia. Genomic DNA constituted the template upon which TCR beta VDJ and CDR3 profiling was performed. One entry per CDR3 protein results from TCRdb running MiXCR on the reads. The sample has about 270,000 distinct CDR3 sequences; approximately 55% are singletons. The source material was sorted CD4+, CD8+, or CD8+CD57+ T cells (not recorded which) from PBMCs. All receptors come from a human donor with severe aplastic anemia or a healthy control (not recorded which).

A note on this clonotype: It is likely a read error, because the conserved phenylalanine at the end of the CDR3 is missing. CDR3 loop: CASSLRGSGANTEAFL. As DNA, the CDR3 is TGTGCCAGCAGCCTAAGGGGTTCGGGAGCGAACACTGAAGCTTTCCTT. This chain links TRBV7-6 with TRBJ1-1, with TRBD1 as a possible D gene (5 bases). V gave up 5 bases and J gave up 1 base, with 17 bases separating them. This CDR3 has 16 amino acids. CDR1 and CDR2 from the germline V gene are SGHVS and FNYEAQ.

This chain uses TRBV2 with TRBJ1-1; 7 nucleotides align to TRBD1. The germline CDR1 and CDR2 sequences are SNHLY and FYNNEI. The trim removed 6 bases at V and 5 bases at J, leaving 6 bases unmatched. CDR3 length: 13 residues. The chain's CDR3 is CASRQDRRTEAFF. CDR3 in DNA: TGTGCCAGCAGACAGGACAGGCGGACTGAAGCTTTCTTT.

Remarks on this clonotype: This sequence may be a read error, since a much larger clone differs from it by one base. The CDR3 carries no conserved terminal phenylalanine or tryptophan, so it likely arises from a read error. The chain links TRBV6-5 to TRBJ1-5, with 8 bases fitting TRBD1. Germline V gene lookup returns CDR1 MNHEY and CDR2 SVGAGI. The CDR3 is made up of 15 amino acids. Germline trimming cut 6 bases from V and 4 bases from J; bases unmatched to any gene: 8. CDR3 nucleotides: TGTGCCAGCAGCGTAGGGACAGGATGGAATCAGCCCCAGCATTGT. Amino acids: CASSVGTGWNQPQHC.

Many counts were recorded for this clonotype. The chain joins TRBV4-1 to TRBJ1-1, with TRBD1 as a possible D gene (6 bases). The germline CDR1 and CDR2 sequences are MGHRA and YSYEKL. The CDR3 loop spans 18 amino acids. Trimming took 1 base from V and 0 from J, leaving 18 bases between them. The CDR3 protein is CASSQGGGRGPMNTEAFF. The CDR3 coding sequence is TGCGCCAGCAGCCAAGGGGGGGGCAGAGGGCCCATGAACACTGAAGCTTTCTTT.

This clonotype was observed at least ten times. J is TRBJ1-2 and V is TRBV6-5, with no clear D. V dropped 0 bases and J dropped 0 bases, with 11 bases sitting between them. The CDR3 totals 16 residues. Germline CDR1 reads MNHEY; CDR2 reads SVGAGI. CDR3 protein: CASSYSYSQTNYGYTF. DNA of the CDR3: TGTGCCAGCAGTTACTCATACAGCCAAACTAACTATGGCTACACCTTC.

The chain uses TRBV9 and TRBJ2-3, with TRBD1 matching 12 bases. The CDR3 runs 16 residues. J lost 4 bases, V lost 0 bases, and 3 bases had no gene match. Germline assignment: CDR1 SGDLS and CDR2 YYNGEE. The CDR3 region has the DNA TGTGCCAGCAGCGTAGGGGACAGGGGGCGCGCAGATACGCAGTATTTT. It encodes CASSVGDRGRADTQYF.

The genes are TRBV7-9 and TRBJ1-5; D not resolved. The V end lost 5 bases, the J end lost 3 bases, and 8 bases lay between the germline ends. CDR1 and CDR2 from the germline V gene are SEHNR and FQNEAQ (reference sequence). The CDR3 is 13 residues long. The CDR3 DNA reads as TGTGCCAGCAGCCTCCGCTTCAATCAGCCCCAGCATTTT. The encoded protein is CASSLRFNQPQHF.

This clonotype has at least ten counts. The V call is TRBV20-1, the J call TRBJ2-1, with 13 bases fitting TRBD2. CDR1 and CDR2 (germline): DFQATT, SNEGSKA (reference sequence). The CDR3 has 15 amino acids. The junction had 11 bases not matched to a gene; V was cut back by 5 bases and J by 10 bases. CDR3 loop: CSAPRGTSGEEEQFF. For the CDR3, the DNA is TGCAGTGCTCCGAGGGGGACTAGCGGGGAGGAGGAGCAGTTCTTC.

The rearrangement uses TRBV19 and TRBJ1-4; TRBD1 matches at 7 bases. J was trimmed by 3 bases and V by 4 bases; bases with no gene match: 8. Germline CDR1 reads LNHDA; CDR2 reads SQIVND (reference sequence). This CDR3 spans 16 amino acids. CDR3 coding DNA: TGTGCCAGTAGTACAGGCGGGACAGCTTCTAATGAAAAACTGTTTTTT. As protein: CASSTGGTASNEKLFF.

This clonotype was seen a handful of times. V is TRBV29-1 and J is TRBJ2-3; D is uncertain. The CDR3 length is 10 residues. CDR1 SQVTM and CDR2 ANQGSEA come from the germline V gene. Trimming cost V 4 bases and J 5 bases, with 4 bases left between them. The CDR3 loop reads CSVVGDTQYF. Written as DNA, the CDR3 is TGCAGCGTTGTTGGAGATACGCAGTATTTT.

This clonotype was recorded many times. The chain combines TRBV6-6 with TRBJ1-3; D unresolved. CDR1 is MNHNY, CDR2 SVGAGI, per germline (reference sequence). The germline V and J ends were trimmed by 2 bases and 3 bases, with 11 bases remaining between them. The CDR3 consists of 15 residues. The CDR3 DNA follows: TGTGCCAGCAGTTACAAGGCATTAAGTGGAAACACCATATATTTT. It encodes CASSYKALSGNTIYF.

This clonotype appeared a single time. V is TRBV2 and J is TRBJ2-1; D unclear. The ends were cut back, 2 bases at V and 10 bases at J, with 6 bases in the middle. Germline V lookup: CDR1 SNHLY, CDR2 FYNNEI. The CDR3 consists of 11 residues. CDR3 coding DNA: TGTGCCAGCAGTGAACGAATCGAGCAGTTCTTC. Amino acids: CASSERIEQFF.

The CDR3 DNA sequence: TGTGCCACCAGTGACCTCAGGACTAGCGGGAGAAGCACAGATACGCAGTATTTT. Protein product: CATSDLRTSGRSTDTQYF. J is TRBJ2-3 and V is TRBV24-1; 13 bases agree with TRBD2. The ends lost 4 bases at V and 0 bases at J; junction bases unmatched: 6. CDR1 and CDR2 (germline): KGHDR, SFDVKD. The CDR3 is 18 residues long.

The chain has TRBV5-4 and TRBJ1-1; 7 positions match TRBD1. CDR1 SGHNT and CDR2 YYREEE come from the germline V gene (reference sequence). This CDR3 has 15 residues. With 2 bases clipped from V and 7 bases from J, the junction kept 11 bases outside the gene matches. The CDR3 sequence: CASSLWRGRLGEAFF. The CDR3 DNA is TGTGCCAGCAGCTTATGGAGGGGGCGTTTAGGTGAAGCTTTCTTT.

The sample holds many counts of this clonotype. V gene TRBV10-3 combines with J gene TRBJ1-1, with TRBD1 as a possible D gene (5 bases). Germline values: CDR1 ENHRY, CDR2 SYGVKD. Deletions cut 0 bases from V and 6 bases from J, with 11 bases between. This CDR3 contains 14 residues. CDR3 loop: CAISESGGGAEAFF. As DNA, the CDR3 is TGTGCCATCAGTGAGTCCGGGGGGGGGGCTGAAGCTTTCTTT.

This clonotype appeared many times. The J gene is TRBJ1-2, the V gene TRBV7-2; D unresolved. Trimming took off 5 bases at V and 4 bases at J, with 8 bases between the two ends. CDR3 size: 12 residues. Germline CDR1 and CDR2: SGHTA and FQGNSA. The CDR3 region has the DNA TGTGCCAGCAGCCCAGGTGGCTATGGCTACACCTTC. As protein: CASSPGGYGYTF.